This passage covers 23 T cell receptor beta chains from one sample sequenced in a study of shared clonotypes between healthy human individuals. Using immunoSEQ multiplex PCR, the repertoire was profiled, and TCRdb retains in-frame clones only, with some absent. The sample shows approximately 180,000 clones, over 80% of them seen only once. Sequenced: naive CD4+ T cells sorted from blood. The subset denotes: CD45RA+ positively selected. These receptors were obtained from a woman in her thirties in good health.

The rearrangement links TRBV5-4 to TRBJ2-5; 8 nucleotides match TRBD1. The length of the CDR3 is 15 residues. Germline loops: CDR1 SGHNT, CDR2 YYREEE (reference sequence). With 3 bases clipped from V and 4 bases from J, the junction kept 8 bases outside the gene matches. In nucleotides, the CDR3 is TGTGCCAGCAGCTCCCGGACAGGGTCGGGAGAGACCCAGTACTTC. As protein: CASSSRTGSGETQYF.

V is TRBV14 and J is TRBJ1-2, with 10 positions matching TRBD1. Unmatched junction bases numbered 8, after V lost 4 bases and J lost 6 bases. The germline V gene encodes CDR1 SGHDN and CDR2 FVKESK. The CDR3 loop spans 15 amino acids. Written as DNA, the CDR3 is TGTGCCAGCAGCCCCTCGGGACAGGGGAAAAATGGCTACACCTTC. This encodes CASSPSGQGKNGYTF.

The chain links TRBV21-1 to TRBJ2-7. TRBV21-1 counts as a pseudogene. This CDR3 is 17 amino acids long. The CDR3 here is CASSKVKGAPNTYEQYF. DNA for the CDR3: TGTGCCAGCAGCAAAGTTAAGGGTGCACCCAACACCTACGAGCAGTACTTC.

The V and J genes are TRBV28 and TRBJ1-2, with TRBD1 as a possible D gene (5 bases). CDR1 is MDHEN and CDR2 is SYDVKM in the germline V gene. The CDR3 has 14 amino acids. Trimming took off 5 bases at V and 7 bases at J, with 17 bases between the two ends. As DNA, the CDR3 is TGTGCCAGCAGTCTCATTGTTGGGGGGGGTGGCTACACCTTC. It specifies CASSLIVGGGGYTF.

The chain employs TRBV18 and TRBJ2-7; 10 positions match TRBD2. Germline loops: CDR1 KGHSH, CDR2 LQKENI. CDR3 length: 15 amino acids. Trimming took 4 bases from V and 2 from J; bases not matched to a gene: 5. As DNA, the CDR3 is TGTGCCAGCTCACTAGGACTAGCGGAGACCTACGAGCAGTACTTC. Translation gives CASSLGLAETYEQYF. The variable domain in full, completed from reference TRBV18 and TRBJ2-7, reads NAGVMQNPRHLVRRRGQEARLRCSPMKGHSHVYWYRQLPEEGLKFMVYLQKENIIDESGMPKERFSAEFPKEGPSILRIQQVVRGDSAAYFCASSLGLAETYEQYFGPGTRLTVT.

The V and J genes are TRBV7-9 and TRBJ2-1, with D uncertain. The CDR3 runs 12 residues. Trimming removed 5 bases from V and 8 bases from J, with 10 bases in between. Germline V lookup: CDR1 SEHNR, CDR2 FQNEAQ (reference sequence). DNA for the CDR3: TGTGCCAGCAGCCCGTCGATTGATGAGCAGTTCTTC. Protein: CASSPSIDEQFF.

The chain links TRBV7-9 to TRBJ2-5; D is undetermined. Germline V lookup: CDR1 SEHNR, CDR2 FQNEAQ (reference sequence). Trimming took off 5 bases at V and 4 bases at J, with 5 bases between the two ends. This CDR3 comprises 11 residues. CDR3 DNA: TGTGCCAGCAGCCCTTCAGAGACCCAGTACTTC. It translates to CASSPSETQYF. Combining the CDR3 with reference TRBV7-9 and TRBJ2-5 gives the whole variable domain DTGVSQNPRHKITKRGQNVTFRCDPISEHNRLYWYRQTLGQGPEFLTYFQNEAQLEKSRLLSDRFSAERPKGSFSTLEIQRTEQGDSAMYLCASSPSETQYFGPGTRLLVL.

The chain is built from TRBV28 and TRBJ2-7, with 8 nucleotides matching TRBD2. The germline gives CDR1 MDHEN, CDR2 SYDVKM. V lost 8 bases and J lost 7; bases outside the gene matches: 19. The CDR3 sequence is 16 residues long. This CDR3 reads CASRAQGAGRVWEQYF. The CDR3 bases are TGTGCCAGCCGGGCCCAGGGTGCCGGGAGGGTATGGGAGCAGTACTTC.

The CDR3, as DNA: TGTGCCAGCCGTGGGGGTCTGACATTAAATGAAAAACTGTTTTTT. Encoded protein: CASRGGLTLNEKLFF. This chain uses TRBV2 with TRBJ1-4; maybe TRBD1 (5 bases). Germline CDR1 is SNHLY and CDR2 is FYNNEI. The CDR3 sequence is 15 residues long. Deletions cut 8 bases from V and 5 bases from J, with 18 bases between.

V is TRBV29-1 and J is TRBJ2-5; D gene unclear. Trimming stripped 4 bases from V and 2 bases from J, with 14 bases between. Germline V CDR1 and CDR2: SQVTM, ANQGSEA. The CDR3 length is 14 residues. The CDR3 is CSVAVVGVQETQYF. The CDR3 DNA reads TGCAGCGTTGCAGTAGTTGGGGTTCAAGAGACCCAGTACTTC.

This chain uses TRBV5-1 with TRBJ2-7, with 12 bases aligning to TRBD1. The CDR3 runs to 15 residues. After removal of 5 bases from V and 5 bases from J, the junction contained 8 bases not matched to a gene. Germline-derived CDR1 and CDR2 are SGHRS and YFSETQ. CDR3 amino acids: CASSSRGTGGHEQYF. CDR3 DNA: TGCGCCAGCAGTTCAAGAGGGACAGGGGGCCACGAGCAGTACTTC.

The chain's CDR3 is CASSPTGGGTGELFF. CDR3 nucleotides: TGTGCCAGCAGTCCGACAGGGGGCGGCACCGGGGAGCTGTTTTTT. This chain uses TRBV6-1 with TRBJ2-2; TRBD1 agrees at 10 bases. The J segment lost 4 bases and the V segment lost 5 bases, leaving 4 bases of the junction unmatched. Germline V gives CDR1 MNHNS, CDR2 SASEGT. This CDR3 contains 15 residues.

The chain combines TRBV5-8 with TRBJ1-4, with unresolved D. The CDR3 consists of 14 residues. The germline V and J ends were trimmed by 1 base and 2 bases, with 6 bases remaining between them. Germline V gene sequence: CDR1 SGHTS, CDR2 YDEGEE. The CDR3 loop is CASSLIQTNEKLFF. The CDR3 nucleotides read TGTGCCAGCAGCTTGATACAGACTAATGAAAAACTGTTTTTT.

This clone was counted only a few times. The gene calls are TRBV28 and TRBJ2-7; 8 positions agree with TRBD1. The germline V gene has CDR1 MDHEN and CDR2 SYDVKM. After removal of 5 bases from V and 3 bases from J, the junction contained 6 bases not matched to a gene. There are 14 residues in the CDR3. DNA for the CDR3: TGTGCCAGCAGTCTCCCCGGGACAGGCTACGAGCAGTACTTC. Translated: CASSLPGTGYEQYF.

This chain links TRBV6-5 with TRBJ2-7, with a weak D call TRBD1 (6 bases). CDR1 is MNHEY and CDR2 is SVGAGI in the germline V gene. V was clipped by 0 bases and J by 4 bases, with 16 bases between them. This CDR3 has 16 residues. CDR3 in DNA: TGTGCCAGCAGTTACTCCCACAGGGCGAGGAAATACGAGCAGTACTTC. It yields the protein CASSYSHRARKYEQYF.

V and J are TRBV6-5 and TRBJ2-7; D possibly corresponds to TRBD2 (6 bases). From germline, CDR1 is MNHEY and CDR2 SVGAGI. V gave up 0 bases and J gave up 3 bases, with 12 bases separating them. The CDR3 extends over 15 amino acids. CDR3 region: CASSYSKLASYEQYF. The CDR3 nucleotides read TGTGCCAGCAGTTACTCGAAACTAGCTAGCTACGAGCAGTACTTC.

The rearrangement uses TRBV30 and TRBJ2-7; TRBD2 matches at 8 bases. The ends lost 5 bases at V and 2 bases at J; junction bases unmatched: 11. CDR3 length equals 15 residues. The germline V gene encodes CDR1 GTSNPN and CDR2 SVGIG (reference sequence). This CDR3 reads CAWQVGLAGTYEQYF. The CDR3 nucleotides are TGTGCCTGGCAAGTGGGATTAGCGGGGACCTACGAGCAGTACTTC.

This clone is a singleton in its sample. The chain's CDR3 is CASSIRGIQPQHF. CDR3 DNA: TGTGCCAGTAGTATTCGGGGCATTCAGCCCCAGCATTTT. V gene TRBV19 combines with J gene TRBJ1-5; possible D gene TRBD1, 5 bases. The V and J ends lost 3 bases and 6 bases respectively, with 9 bases between them. The V gene's germline CDR1 is LNHDA and CDR2 SQIVND (reference sequence). This CDR3 is 13 amino acids long.

This clone was seen once. The genes are TRBV5-6 and TRBJ2-3; D not resolved. Germline V gene lookup returns CDR1 SGHDT and CDR2 YYEEEE. CDR3 length: 15 amino acids. Trimming removed 3 bases from V and 2 bases from J, with 13 bases in between. This chain's CDR3 is CASSSQGRYTDTQYF. The CDR3 DNA reads TGTGCCAGCAGCTCCCAAGGCAGATACACAGATACGCAGTATTTT.

J is TRBJ2-5 and V is TRBV18; D perhaps matches TRBD1 (5 bases). The end of the DNA is better explained by TRBJ2-7, so the J call may be wrong. The CDR3 is 16 residues long. In germline, CDR1 is KGHSH, CDR2 LQKENI. Written as DNA, the CDR3 is TGTGCCAGCTCACCCCTTAGGGGCGGCTCATCCTACGAGCAGTACTTC. It specifies CASSPLRGGSSYEQYF.

The chain is built from TRBV5-6 and TRBJ1-2, with D uncertain. V lost 5 bases and J lost 4, with 12 bases in between. The length of the CDR3 is 13 residues. Per the germline V gene, CDR1 is SGHDT and CDR2 is YYEEEE. CDR3 sequence (DNA): TGTGCCAGCAGGCGGACTGGCAGCTATGGCTACACCTTC. It specifies CASRRTGSYGYTF.

This rearrangement joins TRBV18 to TRBJ1-5; 7 nucleotides agree with TRBD1. Germline values: CDR1 KGHSH, CDR2 LQKENI. CDR3 length: 17 amino acids. The V segment lost 3 bases and the J segment 1 base; nucleotides outside the gene matches: 9. The CDR3 nucleotides are TGTGCCAGCTCACCCATTCCGGCAGGGGGAAGCAATCAGCCCCAGCATTTT. As protein: CASSPIPAGGSNQPQHF.

The V gene is TRBV6-5, the J gene TRBJ2-5; 8 bases match TRBD2. The DNA end is more similar to TRBJ2-7, so the J call may be wrong. CDR1 and CDR2 (germline): MNHEY, SVGAGI. This CDR3 is built from 16 residues. The chain's CDR3 is CASSYGREGIPYEQYF. CDR3 bases: TGTGCCAGCAGTTACGGCCGGGAGGGCATACCCTACGAGCAGTACTTC.